A selection of T cell receptor beta chains follows, all from one sample in a study of T cell responses to AZD1222 COVID-19 vaccine. Clones were read by immunoSEQ multiplex PCR, and TCRdb kept only the in-frame ones, dropping some. The data contain 110,000 or so clones, approximately 90% of them singletons. The material was peripheral blood, obtained on day 0 of AZD1222 vaccination. The receptors stem from an adult in good health. Both conserved end residues are part of each CDR3. The D gene is left open where the match is weak. The listing skips clone size in some rows; elsewhere it reads once, few, many or a size class.

. . TRBJ1-2 TRBV7-8 CASSHRTYVNYGYTF TGTGCCAGCAGCCACCGGACCTACGTGAACTATGGCTACACCTTC
few . TRBJ1-1 TRBV2 CASSIPRARDTEAFF TGTGCCAGCAGTATCCCTCGGGCGAGGGACACTGAAGCTTTCTTT
. TRBD1 TRBJ2-2 TRBV7-2 CASSLASPLPGGGELFF TGTGCCAGCAGCTTAGCGTCCCCTTTGCCAGGGGGCGGGGAGCTGTTTTTT
. . TRBJ1-2 TRBV5-5 CASSLDRWGYTF TGTGCCAGCAGCTTGGACCGCTGGGGCTACACCTTC
few . TRBJ2-1 TRBV11-2 CASRALWGHEQFF TGTGCCAGCAGGGCCCTGTGGGGGCATGAGCAGTTCTTC
. TRBD1 TRBJ2-2 TRBV7-9 CASSYDRGLNGELFF TGTGCCAGCAGCTACGACAGGGGGCTGAACGGGGAGCTGTTTTTT
. TRBD1 TRBJ2-7 TRBV9 CASSVGQGGYEQYF TGTGCCAGCAGCGTGGGACAGGGAGGCTACGAGCAGTACTTC
. . TRBJ2-5 TRBV6-5 CASSYSAGEGTQYF TGTGCCAGCAGTTACTCTGCAGGGGAAGGGACCCAGTACTTC
few . TRBJ1-5 TRBV7-8 CASSSYPAGEFQPQHF TGTGCCAGCAGCTCCTACCCGGCGGGAGAGTTTCAGCCCCAGCATTTT
. TRBD2 TRBJ2-7 TRBV3-1/TRBV3-2 CASSRDREGVNEQYF TGTGCCAGCAGCAGGGACCGGGAGGGGGTGAACGAGCAGTACTTC
. TRBD1 TRBJ1-2 TRBV12-5 CASAKGQEGLFAGYTF TGTGCTAGTGCCAAGGGACAGGAAGGATTATTTGCTGGCTACACCTTC
. . TRBJ1-1 TRBV29-1 CSVVGGAVAKTMNTEAFF TGCAGCGTTGTGGGGGGCGCGGTTGCGAAAACTATGAACACTGAAGCTTTCTTT
. . TRBJ2-7 TRBV11-3 CASSPSTGGGEYGQYF TGTGCCAGCAGCCCATCGACAGGCGGCGGAGAGTACGGGCAGTACTTC
. TRBD1 TRBJ2-7 TRBV4-1 CASSQDQVTGIEQYF TGCGCCAGCAGCCAAGATCAGGTGACAGGGATCGAGCAGTACTTC
. TRBD1 TRBJ1-5 TRBV28 CASSFDRAPNQPQHF TGTGCCAGCAGTTTTGACAGGGCACCCAATCAGCCCCAGCATTTT
once . TRBJ2-7 TRBV4-2 CASSQEGAASYEQYF TGTGCCAGCAGCCAAGAAGGTGCAGCATCCTACGAGCAGTACTTC
. . TRBJ1-3 TRBV4-2 CASSQDGGVGNTIYF TGTGCCAGCAGCCAAGATGGCGGGGTTGGAAACACCATATATTTT
. TRBD1 TRBJ1-1 TRBV29-1 CSVTTGGAEAFF TGCAGCGTAACCACAGGGGGGGCTGAAGCTTTCTTT
. . TRBJ2-7 TRBV6-5 CASSYDGTYEQYF TGTGCCAGCAGTTATGACGGAACCTACGAGCAGTACTTC
. TRBD1 TRBJ2-5 TRBV24-1 CATSDFRGQGKETQYF TGTGCCACCAGTGATTTCCGAGGACAGGGGAAAGAGACCCAGTACTTC
. TRBD2 TRBJ2-2 TRBV24-1 CATSDSKLAGYTGELFF TGTGCCACCAGTGATTCCAAGCTAGCGGGGTATACCGGGGAGCTGTTTTTT
few . TRBJ1-4 TRBV2 CASSETEQGTFATNEKLFF TGTGCCAGCAGTGAAACAGAACAGGGAACCTTTGCAACTAATGAAAAACTGTTTTTT
. . TRBJ1-2 TRBV29-1 CSVEGSYGYTF TGCAGCGTTGAAGGGTCCTATGGCTACACCTTC
once TRBD1 TRBJ1-1 TRBV14 CASTETGGTEAFF TGTGCCAGCACGGAGACAGGGGGCACTGAAGCTTTCTTT
. . TRBJ2-5 TRBV4-1 CASSPEAGAETQYF TGCGCCAGCAGCCCGGAGGCGGGGGCCGAGACCCAGTACTTC
few . TRBJ1-6 TRBV6-7 CASSANMEINSPLHF TGTGCCAGCAGTGCCAACATGGAAATTAATTCACCCCTCCACTTT
. . TRBJ1-1 TRBV6-2/TRBV6-3 CASSYPGTLNTEAFF TGTGCCAGCAGTTACCCCGGGACACTGAACACTGAAGCTTTCTTT
. . TRBJ2-7 TRBV6-1 CASSESTNYEQYF TGTGCCAGCAGTGAAAGCACTAACTACGAGCAGTACTTC
. TRBD1 TRBJ2-1 TRBV23-1 CAGKGTGESKDIEQFF TGCGCCGGAAAGGGGACAGGGGAAAGCAAGGACATTGAGCAGTTCTTC
once TRBD1 TRBJ1-2 TRBV6-2/TRBV6-3 CASSSTGQGAQGYTF TGTGCCAGCAGCTCTACGGGACAGGGGGCGCAAGGCTACACCTTC
. TRBD1 TRBJ1-6 TRBV6-5 CASSYSGQYNSPLHF TGTGCCAGCAGTTACTCGGGACAGTATAATTCACCCCTCCACTTT
. . TRBJ1-3 TRBV6-5 CASSRDSSSGNTIYF TGTGCCAGCAGCCGCGACAGCAGCTCTGGAAACACCATATATTTT
. . TRBJ1-4 TRBV7-2 CASSFRGANEKLFF TGTGCCAGCAGCTTCAGGGGAGCCAATGAAAAACTGTTTTTT
. TRBD1 TRBJ2-5 TRBV7-9 CASSTGQGLETQYF TGTGCCAGCAGCACGGGACAGGGGCTGGAGACCCAGTACTTC
. . TRBJ1-2 TRBV5-1 CASSLGGRSYGYTF TGCGCCAGCAGCTTGGGAGGTAGGAGCTATGGCTACACCTTC
. . TRBJ1-3 TRBV28 CASSPLSGFGNTIYF TGTGCCAGCAGCCCATTGTCGGGGTTTGGAAACACCATATATTTT
. TRBD1 TRBJ2-7 TRBV5-4 CASSSPGQVTYEQYF TGTGCCAGCAGCTCACCGGGACAGGTCACCTACGAGCAGTACTTC
. . TRBJ1-5 TRBV6-2/TRBV6-3 CASSLRRTETNQPQHF TGTGCCAGCAGTTTAAGAAGGACAGAGACCAATCAGCCCCAGCATTTT
. . TRBJ1-5 TRBV18 CASSPLGPLSNQPQHF TGTGCCAGCTCACCACTAGGGCCCCTTAGCAATCAGCCCCAGCATTTT
. . TRBJ2-7 TRBV28 CASSLSRGRWSYEQYF TGTGCCAGCAGTTTATCCAGGGGCCGATGGTCCTACGAGCAGTACTTC
. . TRBJ2-1 TRBV7-2 CASSLGRSPGNNEQFF TGTGCCAGCAGCTTAGGACGATCACCGGGGAACAATGAGCAGTTCTTC
. . TRBJ2-3 TRBV3-1/TRBV3-2 CASSQDRVGGGRTDTQYF TGTGCCAGCAGCCAAGATCGCGTAGGGGGGGGCCGCACAGATACGCAGTATTTT
few . TRBJ1-6 TRBV6-5 CASTGGSYNSPLHF TGTGCCAGCACTGGGGGGTCCTATAATTCACCCCTCCACTTT
. . TRBJ1-4 TRBV5-1 CASSLAGASKLFF TGCGCCAGCAGCTTGGCCGGGGCCAGTAAACTGTTTTTT
. . TRBJ2-1 TRBV7-3 CASSLMDRGDNEQFF TGTGCCAGCAGCTTAATGGACAGAGGGGACAATGAGCAGTTCTTC
once TRBD2 TRBJ2-2 TRBV4-2 CASSQDGGLAASHGELFF TGTGCCAGCAGCCAAGATGGGGGACTAGCGGCGAGCCACGGGGAGCTGTTTTTT
. TRBD1 TRBJ1-6 TRBV15 CATSRAPDRTGDSPLHF TGTGCCACCAGCAGGGCTCCGGACAGGACCGGGGATTCACCCCTCCACTTT
. . TRBJ1-5 TRBV9 CASSVGSTNQPQHF TGTGCCAGCAGCGTAGGTAGTACTAATCAGCCCCAGCATTTT
. . TRBJ2-1 TRBV28 CASSLGGYNEQFF TGTGCCAGCAGTTTAGGCGGATACAATGAGCAGTTCTTC
once . TRBJ1-1 TRBV19 CASSSGVVGRTEAFF TGTGCCAGTAGTTCAGGAGTCGTGGGAAGGACTGAAGCTTTCTTT
once . TRBJ1-6 TRBV28 CASSLWTALDLHF TGTGCCAGCAGTTTATGGACAGCTCTGGACCTCCACTTT
. . TRBJ1-1 TRBV4-3 CASSQVIVNTEAFF TGCGCCAGCAGCCAAGTGATAGTGAACACTGAAGCTTTCTTT
. . TRBJ1-3 TRBV6-5 CASSYKSADSGNTIYF TGTGCCAGCAGTTACAAGTCCGCTGACTCTGGAAACACCATATATTTT
. . TRBJ1-1 TRBV27 CASSLDRNTEAFF TGTGCCAGCAGTTTAGACCGAAACACTGAAGCTTTCTTT